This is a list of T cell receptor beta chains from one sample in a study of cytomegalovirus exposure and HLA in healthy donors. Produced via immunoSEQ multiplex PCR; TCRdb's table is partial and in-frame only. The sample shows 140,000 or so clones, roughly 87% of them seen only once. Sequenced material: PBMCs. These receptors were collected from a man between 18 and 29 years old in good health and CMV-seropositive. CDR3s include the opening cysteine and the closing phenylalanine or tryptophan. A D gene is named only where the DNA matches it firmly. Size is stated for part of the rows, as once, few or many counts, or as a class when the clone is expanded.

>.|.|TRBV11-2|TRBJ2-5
TGTGCCAGCACTTGGGGCTGGGAGACCCAGTACTTC
CASTWGWETQYF
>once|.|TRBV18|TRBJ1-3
TGTGCCAGCTCACAAGCCTTGGTTACTTCTGGAAACACCATATATTTT
CASSQALVTSGNTIYF
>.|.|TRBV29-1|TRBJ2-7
TGCAGCGCTAGATCTAGCCTTGGGGCCTACGAGCAGTACTTC
CSARSSLGAYEQYF
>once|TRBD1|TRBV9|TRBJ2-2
TGTGCCAGCAGCCCCACAGGGGACACCGGGGAGCTGTTTTTT
CASSPTGDTGELFF
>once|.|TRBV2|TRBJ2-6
TGTGCCAGCAGTATCAATCAGGCTGGGGCCAACGTCCTGACTTTC
CASSINQAGANVLTF
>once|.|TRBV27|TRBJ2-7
TGTGCCAGCAGTTTATATCCCAGAAGCTACGAGCAGTACTTC
CASSLYPRSYEQYF
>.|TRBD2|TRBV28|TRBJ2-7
TGTGCCAGCAGGGCCACCGCGACTAGCGGGAGGTACTTC
CASRATATSGRYF
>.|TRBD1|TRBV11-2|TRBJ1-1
TGTGCCAGCCGGACAGGGTTGGGCACTGAAGCTTTCTTT
CASRTGLGTEAFF
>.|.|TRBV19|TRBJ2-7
TGTGCCAGTAGTATTGACAGGATCACTGACGAGCAGTACTTC
CASSIDRITDEQYF
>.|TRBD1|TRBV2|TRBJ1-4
TGTGCCAGCACGGGACAGGAACTAGAAAAACTGTTTTTT
CASTGQELEKLFF
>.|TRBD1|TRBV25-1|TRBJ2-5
TGTGCCAGCATCGGGGGGACAGGGGGGTTTCGGGAGACCCAGTACTTC
CASIGGTGGFRETQYF
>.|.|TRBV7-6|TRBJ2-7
TGTGCCAGCAGCTTAATTAGTAGCGAGCAGTACTTC
CASSLISSEQYF
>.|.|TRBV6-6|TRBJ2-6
TGTGCCAGCAGGCCGGGAAGCTCTGGGGCCAACGTCCTGACTTTC
CASRPGSSGANVLTF
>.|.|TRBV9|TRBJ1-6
TGTGCCAGCAGCGTAACGGACAGCTATTCACCCCTCCACTTT
CASSVTDSYSPLHF
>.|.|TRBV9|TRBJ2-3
TGTGCCAGCAGCGTGGGTCATGGGGGGGCGAGGACAGATACGCAGTATTTT
CASSVGHGGARTDTQYF
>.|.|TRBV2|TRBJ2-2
TGTGCCAGCAGTCAACTCGATGTGAGAAACACCGGGGAGCTGTTTTTT
CASSQLDVRNTGELFF
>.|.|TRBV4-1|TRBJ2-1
TGCGCCAGCAGTTTATTTCCGACTAACTACAATGAGCAGTTCTTC
CASSLFPTNYNEQFF
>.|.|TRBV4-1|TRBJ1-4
TGCGCCAGCAGCCAAGAGAATCCATACGGTAAACTGTTTTTT
CASSQENPYGKLFF
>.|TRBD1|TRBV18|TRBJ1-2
TGTGCCAGCTCAGGGTCCGGCAACCACAGGGGGGTCTACACCTTC
CASSGSGNHRGVYTF
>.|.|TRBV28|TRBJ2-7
TGTGCCAGCAGTTACGGCGGCGGAACCTACGAGCAGTACTTC
CASSYGGGTYEQYF
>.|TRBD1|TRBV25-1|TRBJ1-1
TGTGCCAGCAGTGAGACAGGGGTAAACACTGAAGCTTTCTTT
CASSETGVNTEAFF
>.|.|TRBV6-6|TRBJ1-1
TGTGCCAGCAGTTACCCGGAGGGGAAAGCTTTCTTT
CASSYPEGKAFF
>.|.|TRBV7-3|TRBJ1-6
TGTGCCAGCAGCTTAATGCAGAATTCACCCCTCCACTTT
CASSLMQNSPLHF
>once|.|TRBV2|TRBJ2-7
TGTGCCAGCAGTGAAAACACAACTAGTCTATACGAGCAGTACTTC
CASSENTTSLYEQYF
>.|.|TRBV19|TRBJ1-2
TGTGCCAGTAGTACCGGAGGAAACTATGGCTACACCTTC
CASSTGGNYGYTF
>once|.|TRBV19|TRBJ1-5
TGTGCCAGTAGTAGGCAAATGGGCAATCAGCCCCAGCATTTT
CASSRQMGNQPQHF
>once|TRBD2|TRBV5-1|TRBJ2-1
TGCGCCAGCAGCTTGGGGTCTAGCGGCGCATACAATGAGCAGTTCTTC
CASSLGSSGAYNEQFF
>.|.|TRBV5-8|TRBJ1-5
TGTGCCAGCAGCTTGGCCTCGGAGACAGTCAATCAGCCCCAGCATTTT
CASSLASETVNQPQHF
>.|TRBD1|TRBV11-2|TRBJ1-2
TGTGCCAGCAGCTTAGGGCGAACAGGGGTACGCGGCTACACCTTC
CASSLGRTGVRGYTF
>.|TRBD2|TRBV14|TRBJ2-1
TGTGCCAGCAGCCAATCCCCAAAGCATCGCCAACTAGCGGGGGTATACAATGAGCAGTTCTTC
CASSQSPKHRQLAGVYNEQFF
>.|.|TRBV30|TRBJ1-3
TGTGCCTGGAGTACAAGCTCTGGAAACACCATATATTTT
CAWSTSSGNTIYF
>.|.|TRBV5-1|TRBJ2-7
TGCGCCAGCAGCGTGGACAGCGGTCCCTACGAGCAGTACTTC
CASSVDSGPYEQYF
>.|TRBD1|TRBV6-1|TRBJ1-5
TGTGCCAGCAGTGAAAGGACAGGGGGAATTAATCAGCCCCAGCATTTT
CASSERTGGINQPQHF
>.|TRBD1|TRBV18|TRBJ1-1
TGTGCCAGCTCACCGGCAGGGGGCAACACTGAAGCTTTCTTT
CASSPAGGNTEAFF
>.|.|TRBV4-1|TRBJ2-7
TGCGCCAGCAGCCAAGAATCAACAGGTCCCTACGAGCAGTACTTC
CASSQESTGPYEQYF
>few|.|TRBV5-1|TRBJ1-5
TGCGCCAGCAGCTTGGCGGTGGGAGGGCCCCAGCATTTT
CASSLAVGGPQHF